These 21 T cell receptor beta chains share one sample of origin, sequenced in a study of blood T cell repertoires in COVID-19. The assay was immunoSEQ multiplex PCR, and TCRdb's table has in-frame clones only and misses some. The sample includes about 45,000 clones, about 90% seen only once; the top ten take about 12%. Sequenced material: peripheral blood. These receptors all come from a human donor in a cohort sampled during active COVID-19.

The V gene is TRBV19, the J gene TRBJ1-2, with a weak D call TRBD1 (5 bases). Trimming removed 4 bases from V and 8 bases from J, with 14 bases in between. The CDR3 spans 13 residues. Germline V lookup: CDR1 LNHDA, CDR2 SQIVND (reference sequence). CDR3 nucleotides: TGTGCCAGTAGTAAGTCGCAGGGCGGAGGCTACACCTTC. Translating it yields CASSKSQGGGYTF.

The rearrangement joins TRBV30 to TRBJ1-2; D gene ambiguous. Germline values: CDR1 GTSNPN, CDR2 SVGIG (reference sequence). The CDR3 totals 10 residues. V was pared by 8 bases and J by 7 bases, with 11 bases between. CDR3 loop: CALLFPGYTF. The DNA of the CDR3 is TGTGCCCTCCTCTTCCCTGGCTACACCTTC. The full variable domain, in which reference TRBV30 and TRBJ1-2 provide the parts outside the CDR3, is SQTIHQWPATLVQPVGSPLSLECTVEGTSNPNLYWYRQAAGRGLQLLFYSVGIGQISSEVPQNLSASRPQDRQFILSSKKLLLSDSGFYLCALLFPGYTFGSGTRLTVV.

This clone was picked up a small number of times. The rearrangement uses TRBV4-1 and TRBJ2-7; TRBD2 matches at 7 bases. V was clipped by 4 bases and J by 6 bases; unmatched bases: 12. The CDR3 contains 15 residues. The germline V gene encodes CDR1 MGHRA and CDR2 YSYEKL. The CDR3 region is CASSPRGGGGGEQYF. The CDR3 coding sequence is TGCGCCAGCAGCCCCCGCGGGGGAGGAGGAGGCGAGCAGTACTTC.

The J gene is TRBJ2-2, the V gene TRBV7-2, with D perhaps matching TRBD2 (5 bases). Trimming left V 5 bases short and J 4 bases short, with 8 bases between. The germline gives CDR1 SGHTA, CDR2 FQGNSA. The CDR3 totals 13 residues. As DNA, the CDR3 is TGTGCCAGCAGCCCTGCGGGCACCGGGGAGCTGTTTTTT. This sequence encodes CASSPAGTGELFF.

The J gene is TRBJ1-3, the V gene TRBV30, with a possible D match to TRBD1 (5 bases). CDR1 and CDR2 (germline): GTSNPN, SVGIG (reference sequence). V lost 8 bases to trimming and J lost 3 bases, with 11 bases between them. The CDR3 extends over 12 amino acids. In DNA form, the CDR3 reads TGTGCCGGGGGGAGTGGTGGAAACACCATATATTTT. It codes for CAGGSGGNTIYF.

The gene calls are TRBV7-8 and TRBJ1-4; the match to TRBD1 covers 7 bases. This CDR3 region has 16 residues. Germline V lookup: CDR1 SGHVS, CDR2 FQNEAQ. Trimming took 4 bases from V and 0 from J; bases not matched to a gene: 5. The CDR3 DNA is TGTGCCAGCAGCTGGATGACAGGGACAACTAATGAAAAACTGTTTTTT. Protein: CASSWMTGTTNEKLFF.

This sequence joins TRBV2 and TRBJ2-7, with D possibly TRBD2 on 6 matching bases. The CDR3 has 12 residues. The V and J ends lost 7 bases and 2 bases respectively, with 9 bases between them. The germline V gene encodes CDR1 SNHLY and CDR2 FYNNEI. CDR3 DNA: TGTGCCAGCACGGGGGAAACCTACGAGCAGTACTTC. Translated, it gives CASTGETYEQYF.

CDR3 residues: CASSRTGTNEKLFF. CDR3 nucleotides: TGTGCCAGCAGCCGGACAGGAACTAATGAAAAACTGTTTTTT. The rearrangement links TRBV5-5 to TRBJ1-4, with 7 bases identical to TRBD1. The J segment lost 1 base and the V segment lost 4 bases, leaving 1 base of the junction unmatched. CDR3 size: 14 residues. Germline V gene data show CDR1 as SGHKS and CDR2 as YYEKEE (reference sequence).

CDR3 DNA: TGTGCCAGCAGTGGGCGACTGTCGGCCACTGAAGCTTTCTTT. It is translated as CASSGRLSATEAFF. The rearrangement links TRBV25-1 to TRBJ1-1, with unresolved D. The CDR3 has 14 amino acids. Deletions cut 4 bases from V and 4 bases from J, with 13 bases between. Per the germline V gene, CDR1 is MGHDK and CDR2 is SYGVNS.

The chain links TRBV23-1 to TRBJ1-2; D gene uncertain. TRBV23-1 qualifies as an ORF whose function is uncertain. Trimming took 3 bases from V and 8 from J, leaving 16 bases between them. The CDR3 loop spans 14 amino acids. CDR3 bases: TGCGCCAGCAGTCACTTGCCTGTACAATACGGCTACACCTTC. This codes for CASSHLPVQYGYTF.

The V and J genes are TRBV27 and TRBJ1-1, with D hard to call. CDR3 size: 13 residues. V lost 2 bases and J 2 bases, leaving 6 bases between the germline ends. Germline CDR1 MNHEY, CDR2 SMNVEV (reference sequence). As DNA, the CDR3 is TGTGCCAGCAGTTTACAGGTAAACACTGAAGCTTTCTTT. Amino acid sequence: CASSLQVNTEAFF.

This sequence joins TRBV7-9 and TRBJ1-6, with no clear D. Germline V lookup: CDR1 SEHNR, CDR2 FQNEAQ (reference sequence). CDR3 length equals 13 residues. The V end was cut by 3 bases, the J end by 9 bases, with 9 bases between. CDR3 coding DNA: TGTGCCAGCAGCTTCCCCCGGGGTTCACCCCTCCACTTT. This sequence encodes CASSFPRGSPLHF.

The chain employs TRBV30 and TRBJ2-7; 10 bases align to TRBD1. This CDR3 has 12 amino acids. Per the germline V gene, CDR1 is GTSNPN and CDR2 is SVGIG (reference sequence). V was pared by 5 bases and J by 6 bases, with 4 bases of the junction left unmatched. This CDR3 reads CAWDRGQGEQYF. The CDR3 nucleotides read TGTGCCTGGGACAGGGGGCAAGGCGAGCAGTACTTC.

DNA of the CDR3: TGTGCCAGCAGCCGGACAGGTGAAAAACTGTTTTTT. It yields the protein CASSRTGEKLFF. The gene calls are TRBV7-2 and TRBJ1-4, with 7 nucleotides matching TRBD1. V shed 5 bases, J shed 7 bases, and the junction held 1 base outside the gene matches. CDR3 length equals 12 residues. Per germline, CDR1 SGHTA and CDR2 FQGNSA.

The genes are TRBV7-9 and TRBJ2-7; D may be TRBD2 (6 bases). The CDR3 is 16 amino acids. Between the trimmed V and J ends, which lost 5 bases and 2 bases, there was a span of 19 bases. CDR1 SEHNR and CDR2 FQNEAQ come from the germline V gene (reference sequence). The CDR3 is CASSHFGGWETYEQYF. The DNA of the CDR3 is TGTGCCAGCAGCCACTTCGGGGGTTGGGAAACCTACGAGCAGTACTTC.

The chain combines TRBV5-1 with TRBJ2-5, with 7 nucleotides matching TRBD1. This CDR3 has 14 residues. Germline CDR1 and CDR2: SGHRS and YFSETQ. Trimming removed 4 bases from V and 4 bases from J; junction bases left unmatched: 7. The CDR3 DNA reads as TGCGCCAGCAGCGAGACAGGGCTGGGAGAGACCCAGTACTTC. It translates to CASSETGLGETQYF.

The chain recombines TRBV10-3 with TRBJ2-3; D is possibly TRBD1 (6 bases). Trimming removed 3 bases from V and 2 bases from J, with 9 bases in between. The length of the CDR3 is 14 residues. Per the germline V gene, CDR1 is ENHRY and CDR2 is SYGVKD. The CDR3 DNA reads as TGTGCCATCAGTGACAGGGGATTCACAGATACGCAGTATTTT. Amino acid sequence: CAISDRGFTDTQYF.

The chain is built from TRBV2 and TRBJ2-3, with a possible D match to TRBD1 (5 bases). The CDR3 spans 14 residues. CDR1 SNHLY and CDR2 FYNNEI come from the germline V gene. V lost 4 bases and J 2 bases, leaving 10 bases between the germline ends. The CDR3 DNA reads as TGTGCCAGCAGTGTGGGGCTTTTCACAGATACGCAGTATTTT. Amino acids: CASSVGLFTDTQYF. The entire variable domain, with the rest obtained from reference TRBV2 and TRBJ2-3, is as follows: EPEVTQTPSHQVTQMGQEVILRCVPISNHLYFYWYRQILGQKVEFLVSFYNNEISEKSEIFDDQFSVERPDGSNFTLKIRSTKLEDSAMYFCASSVGLFTDTQYFGPGTRLTVL.

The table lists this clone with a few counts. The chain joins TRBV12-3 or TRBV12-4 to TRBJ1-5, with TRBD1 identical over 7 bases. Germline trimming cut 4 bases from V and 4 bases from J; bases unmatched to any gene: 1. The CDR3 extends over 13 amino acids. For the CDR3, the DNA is TGTGCCAGCAGTTCAGGGGGAAATCAGCCCCAGCATTTT. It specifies CASSSGGNQPQHF.

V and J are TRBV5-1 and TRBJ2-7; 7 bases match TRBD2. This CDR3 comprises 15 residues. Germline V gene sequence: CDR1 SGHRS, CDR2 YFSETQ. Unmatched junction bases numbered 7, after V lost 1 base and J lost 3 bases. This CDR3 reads CASSLIGGNFYEQYF. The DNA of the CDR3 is TGCGCCAGCAGCTTGATCGGGGGGAATTTCTACGAGCAGTACTTC.

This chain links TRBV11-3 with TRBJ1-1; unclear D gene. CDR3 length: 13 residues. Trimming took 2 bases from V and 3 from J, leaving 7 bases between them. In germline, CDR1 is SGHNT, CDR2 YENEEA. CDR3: CASSLQLDTEAFF. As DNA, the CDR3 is TGTGCCAGCAGCTTACAACTGGACACTGAAGCTTTCTTT. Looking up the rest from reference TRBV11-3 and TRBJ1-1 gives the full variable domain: EAGVVQSPRYKIIEKKQPVAFWCNPISGHNTLYWYLQNLGQGPELLIRYENEEAVDDSQLPKDRFSAERLKGVDSTLKIQPAELGDSAVYLCASSLQLDTEAFFGQGTRLTVV.